This TCR beta chain was captured by sequencing in a study of blood T cell repertoires in COVID-19. TCRdb's copy holds only in-frame clones and misses some; the assay was immunoSEQ multiplex PCR. The table records about 190,000 clones, about 85% of them present only once. The study drew participants aged about 18 to 95 years from roughly 25 US areas. The CDR3 has 15 amino acids. CDR1 is KGHDR and CDR2 is SFDVKD in the germline V gene. The V end lost 4 bases, the J end lost 3 bases, and 12 bases lay between the germline ends. The chain employs TRBV24-1 and TRBJ1-5; maybe TRBD1 (6 bases). Sequencing was carried out using PBMCs or T cells enriched from blood (not recorded which). This TCR was sampled from a woman in her 40s in a cohort exposed to, infected with or recovered from COVID-19 (not recorded which). CDR3 sequence reads: CATSDRTVHNQPQHF. CDR3 coding DNA: TGTGCCACCAGTGACCGGACAGTCCACAATCAGCCCCAGCATTTT.